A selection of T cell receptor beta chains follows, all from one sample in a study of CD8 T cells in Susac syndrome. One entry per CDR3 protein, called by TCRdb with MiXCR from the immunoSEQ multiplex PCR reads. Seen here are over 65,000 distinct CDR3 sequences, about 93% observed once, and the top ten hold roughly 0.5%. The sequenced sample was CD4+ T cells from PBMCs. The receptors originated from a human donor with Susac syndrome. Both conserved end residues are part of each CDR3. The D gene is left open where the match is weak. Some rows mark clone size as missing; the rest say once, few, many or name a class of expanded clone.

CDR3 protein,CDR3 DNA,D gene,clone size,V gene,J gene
CASQGVTNEKLFF,TGTGCCAGTCAGGGAGTCACTAATGAAAAACTGTTTTTT,.,.,TRBV12-3/TRBV12-4,TRBJ1-4
CASSLLGGWGGELFF,TGTGCCAGCAGCTTACTCGGCGGTTGGGGCGGGGAGCTGTTTTTT,.,once,TRBV7-6,TRBJ2-2
CASSLEAGGPAETQYF,TGCGCCAGCAGCTTGGAGGCGGGAGGGCCTGCAGAGACCCAGTACTTC,TRBD2,.,TRBV5-1,TRBJ2-5
CSAPTGSKNIQYF,TGCAGTGCTCCGACGGGCTCCAAAAACATTCAGTACTTC,.,once,TRBV20-1,TRBJ2-4
CASRTLDRGGTQPQHF,TGTGCCAGTAGAACACTCGACAGGGGGGGCACTCAGCCCCAGCATTTT,TRBD1,.,TRBV19,TRBJ1-5
CATSSSVGGYSNQPQHF,TGTGCCACCAGTTCAAGCGTGGGTGGTTATAGCAATCAGCCCCAGCATTTT,.,.,TRBV15,TRBJ1-5
CASSEDSAYEQYF,TGTGCCAGCAGTGAGGACAGCGCCTACGAGCAGTACTTC,.,.,TRBV2,TRBJ2-7
CSASRWGTGTYNEQFF,TGCAGTGCTAGTCGCTGGGGGACAGGGACTTACAATGAGCAGTTCTTC,TRBD1,.,TRBV20-1,TRBJ2-1
CASRLGAGPYNEQFF,TGTGCCAGCCGCCTGGGAGCGGGACCGTACAATGAGCAGTTCTTC,TRBD2,.,TRBV27,TRBJ2-1
CACGGYRSFYGYTF,TGTGCCTGCGGTGGATACCGGAGTTTCTATGGCTACACCTTC,.,.,TRBV30,TRBJ1-2
CASSPDRGGSNTGELFF,TGTGCCAGCTCACCGGATCGGGGCGGGTCGAACACCGGGGAGCTGTTTTTT,.,.,TRBV18,TRBJ2-2
CASRLWGPTNEKLFF,TGTGCCAGTAGGCTGTGGGGGCCGACTAATGAAAAACTGTTTTTT,.,.,TRBV19,TRBJ1-4
CASSFRLAGAISTDTQYF,TGTGCCAGCAGTTTTCGTCTAGCGGGGGCTATTAGCACAGATACGCAGTATTTT,TRBD2,.,TRBV27,TRBJ2-3
CASSPQAGGSSYEQYF,TGTGCCAGCAGCCCCCAGGCGGGCGGCAGCTCCTACGAGCAGTACTTC,.,.,TRBV9,TRBJ2-7
CSAPGQGADSPLHF,TGCAGTGCTCCGGGACAGGGGGCAGATTCACCCCTCCACTTT,TRBD1,.,TRBV20-1,TRBJ1-6
CASSPGQGRFEQYF,TGTGCCAGCAGCCCAGGACAGGGGCGTTTCGAGCAGTACTTC,TRBD1,once,TRBV28,TRBJ2-7
CSASGRVGETQYF,TGCAGTGCTAGCGGGAGGGTCGGAGAGACCCAGTACTTC,TRBD2,once,TRBV20-1,TRBJ2-5
CASSLAGFKEDRAYEQYF,TGCGCCAGCAGCTTGGCCGGGTTCAAAGAGGACAGGGCCTACGAGCAGTACTTC,TRBD1,.,TRBV5-1,TRBJ2-7
CASSQGGSWETQYF,TGTGCCAGCAGCCAGGGGGGTTCGTGGGAGACCCAGTACTTC,.,.,TRBV14,TRBJ2-5
CASSPLSGSYNEQFF,TGTGCCAGCTCACCGCTTTCGGGATCATACAATGAGCAGTTCTTC,.,few,TRBV18,TRBJ2-1
CASSSRELEYF,TGTGCCAGCAGCTCCCGGGAGTTGGAGTACTTC,.,.,TRBV7-9,TRBJ2-7
CASSAALTYQETQYF,TGTGCCAGCAGCGCTGCCCTGACGTACCAAGAGACCCAGTACTTC,.,.,TRBV9,TRBJ2-5
CASSRDTNTDTQYF,TGCGCCAGCTCCCGGGACACGAACACAGATACGCAGTATTTT,.,.,TRBV5-1,TRBJ2-3
CASSLPTSGMFEQFF,TGTGCCAGCAGTTTGCCGACTAGCGGGATGTTTGAGCAGTTCTTC,TRBD2,.,TRBV28,TRBJ2-1
CSVGQELNTGELFF,TGCAGCGTTGGACAGGAGCTGAACACCGGGGAGCTGTTTTTT,.,.,TRBV29-1,TRBJ2-2
CSAERKETQYF,TGCAGTGCTGAGCGAAAAGAGACCCAGTACTTC,.,.,TRBV20-1,TRBJ2-5
CASSQALGLAGYEQYF,TGTGCCAGCAGCCAAGCCCTTGGACTAGCGGGCTACGAGCAGTACTTC,TRBD2,.,TRBV14,TRBJ2-7
CASSLISGTHGTQRTDEQFF,TGCGCCAGCAGCCTCATATCCGGGACTCACGGAACACAAAGGACCGATGAGCAGTTCTTC,.,.,TRBV4-1,TRBJ2-1
CASSPSQSNYGYTF,TGTGCCAGCTCCCCGTCCCAGTCTAACTATGGCTACACCTTC,.,.,TRBV18,TRBJ1-2
CASTPIIGTVNSPLHF,TGTGCCAGCACCCCTATAATAGGGACAGTTAATTCACCCCTCCACTTT,TRBD1,.,TRBV2,TRBJ1-6
CASSDSGTSGSYEQYF,TGTGCCAGCAGCGATTCCGGGACTAGCGGTTCCTACGAGCAGTACTTC,TRBD2,once,TRBV9,TRBJ2-7
CASSTQYTGEAYEQYF,TGTGCCAGTAGTACTCAGTATACAGGGGAGGCCTACGAGCAGTACTTC,.,once,TRBV19,TRBJ2-7
CASSIVAGGDYPYEQYF,TGTGCCAGTAGTATAGTGGCGGGGGGCGACTATCCCTACGAGCAGTACTTC,TRBD2,.,TRBV19,TRBJ2-7
CASSSRYAGFLVREKLFF,TGTGCCAGCAGCTCCCGGTATGCCGGGTTCCTTGTTCGGGAAAAACTGTTTTTT,.,.,TRBV5-8,TRBJ1-4
CASSSLREGGETQYF,TGTGCCAGTAGTTCCTTGCGGGAGGGCGGCGAGACCCAGTACTTC,TRBD2,.,TRBV19,TRBJ2-5
CASSQGGSFGNQPQHF,TGTGCCAGCAGCCAAGGAGGCAGTTTTGGCAATCAGCCCCAGCATTTT,.,.,TRBV4-2,TRBJ1-5
CASSSQGGLKQYF,TGTGCCAGCAGCTCACAGGGTGGGCTGAAGCAGTACTTC,.,.,TRBV9,TRBJ2-7
CATSRDNGVAKNIQYF,TGTGCCACCAGCAGAGATAATGGGGTAGCCAAAAACATTCAGTACTTC,.,.,TRBV15,TRBJ2-4
CASSSYGGNTGELFF,TGTGCCAGCAGTAGCTACGGGGGGAACACCGGGGAGCTGTTTTTT,.,.,TRBV6-5,TRBJ2-2
CASKPWRALGTEAFF,TGTGCCAGTAAGCCTTGGAGGGCTTTGGGTACTGAAGCTTTCTTT,.,.,TRBV19,TRBJ1-1
CSAVAGDSYNEQFF,TGCAGTGCTGTAGCGGGAGACTCATACAATGAGCAGTTCTTC,TRBD2,.,TRBV20-1,TRBJ2-1
CASSSTTGVSYNEQFF,TGTGCCAGCAGCTCAACGACAGGGGTATCCTACAATGAGCAGTTCTTC,TRBD1,.,TRBV5-6,TRBJ2-1
CASSLTGAGGYTF,TGTGCCAGCAGCCTGACAGGGGCGGGGGGCTACACCTTC,TRBD1,.,TRBV12-3/TRBV12-4,TRBJ1-2
CATSDRSPTGELFF,TGTGCCACCAGTGATCGGAGTCCGACGGGGGAGCTGTTTTTT,.,.,TRBV24-1,TRBJ2-2
CASTPVATGETQYF,TGTGCCAGCACCCCGGTAGCGACAGGAGAGACCCAGTACTTC,.,.,TRBV11-2,TRBJ2-5
CASSDTHPLSGANVLTF,TGTGCCAGCAGTGATACCCATCCTCTCTCTGGGGCCAACGTCCTGACTTTC,.,.,TRBV2,TRBJ2-6
CASGRQGMNTEAFF,TGCGCCAGCGGAAGACAGGGGATGAACACTGAAGCTTTCTTT,TRBD1,.,TRBV5-1,TRBJ1-1
CASNNFYEQYF,TGTGCCAGCAATAATTTCTACGAGCAGTACTTC,.,.,TRBV2,TRBJ2-7
CATSARTSGGHGNEQFF,TGTGCCACCAGTGCCCGGACTAGCGGGGGCCACGGGAATGAGCAGTTCTTC,TRBD2,once,TRBV24-1,TRBJ2-1
CASITGTGNTIYF,TGTGCCAGCATTACAGGGACTGGAAACACCATATATTTT,.,.,TRBV21-1,TRBJ1-3
CASSPGDSSSYEQYF,TGTGCCAGCAGCCCAGGGGACTCGAGCTCCTACGAGCAGTACTTC,.,.,TRBV7-2,TRBJ2-7
CSGNRGRSEQFF,TGCAGCGGGAACAGGGGGCGTAGTGAGCAGTTCTTC,TRBD1,.,TRBV29-1,TRBJ2-1
CASSPPTTSTNEQFF,TGTGCCAGCTCACCCCCTACTACTAGTACCAATGAGCAGTTCTTC,.,.,TRBV18,TRBJ2-1
CASSRGQGGYQPQHF,TGTGCCAGCAGTCGGGGACAGGGGGGATATCAGCCCCAGCATTTT,TRBD1,.,TRBV12-3/TRBV12-4,TRBJ1-5
CASTLLPGLSTDTQYF,TGTGCCAGCACTCTTCTACCGGGACTCAGCACAGATACGCAGTATTTT,.,.,TRBV27,TRBJ2-3